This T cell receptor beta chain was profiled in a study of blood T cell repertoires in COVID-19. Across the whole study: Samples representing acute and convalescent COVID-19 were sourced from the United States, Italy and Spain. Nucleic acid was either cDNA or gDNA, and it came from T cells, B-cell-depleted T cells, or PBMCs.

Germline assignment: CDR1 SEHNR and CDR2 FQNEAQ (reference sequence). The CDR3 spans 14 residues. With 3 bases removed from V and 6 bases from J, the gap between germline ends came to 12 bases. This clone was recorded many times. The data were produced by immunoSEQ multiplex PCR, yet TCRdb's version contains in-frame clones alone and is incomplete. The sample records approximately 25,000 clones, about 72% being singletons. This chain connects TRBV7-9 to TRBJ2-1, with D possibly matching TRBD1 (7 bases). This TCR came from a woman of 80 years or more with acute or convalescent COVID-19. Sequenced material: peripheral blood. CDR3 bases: TGTGCCAGCAGCTTCAGGGGGGAAAGCAATGAGCAGTTCTTC. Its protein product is CASSFRGESNEQFF.